A selection of T cell receptor beta chains follows, all from one sample in a study of T cells in Graves' hyperthyroidism and ophthalmopathy. MiXCR, run by TCRdb on the multiplex PCR reads, gives a single entry per CDR3 protein. This sample has around 370,000 distinct CDR3 sequences, with roughly 20% found just once. The sample comprised blood. These receptors came from a man aged 18 to 30 with Graves' ophthalmopathy. Each CDR3 is given with its conserved first and last residue. The D gene is left open where the match is weak. The size of a clone is reported for some rows only, either as once, few or many, or as a class for expanded clones.

NA	TRBV7-9	NA	TRBJ2-2	TGTGCCAGCAGCTGGGATGCCCCTGGGGAGCTGTTTTTT	CASSWDAPGELFF
NA	TRBV6-2/TRBV6-3	many	TRBJ1-2	TGTGCCAGCAGTTACGACAGGTTCTATGGCTACACCTTC	CASSYDRFYGYTF
TRBD1	TRBV5-1	many	TRBJ1-1	TGCGCCAGCAGCTTTGGACAGGGGATGAACACTGAAGCTTTCTTT	CASSFGQGMNTEAFF
TRBD1	TRBV5-1	NA	TRBJ1-2	TGCGCCAGCAGCCCTCCTACAGGGGGGGGTGGCTACACCTTC	CASSPPTGGGGYTF
TRBD1	TRBV2	NA	TRBJ1-1	TGTGCCAGCTGCGGGACAGGGGGGTCGACTGAAGCTTTCTTT	CASCGTGGSTEAFF
NA	TRBV6-2/TRBV6-3	many	TRBJ1-1	TGTGCCAGCAGTTACTCGAAACAGATGAACACTGAAGCTTTCTTT	CASSYSKQMNTEAFF
NA	TRBV6-1	many	TRBJ2-3	TGTGCCAGCACGGCTAGCAACATCTTGGGCACAGATACGCAGTATTTT	CASTASNILGTDTQYF
TRBD1	TRBV5-1	few	TRBJ2-7	TGCGCCAGCCGTCAGACAGGGAACCACGAGCAGTACTTC	CASRQTGNHEQYF
TRBD1	TRBV5-1	many	TRBJ2-7	TGCGCCAGCAGCTTGATGGGACAGGGGGACGAGCAGTACTTC	CASSLMGQGDEQYF
TRBD1	TRBV24-1	many	TRBJ2-3	TGTGCCACCAGCGATACAGGGGGGCCAACAACAGATACGCAGTATTTT	CATSDTGGPTTDTQYF
NA	TRBV9	NA	TRBJ1-6	TGTGCCAGCAGCCCACGGGAGTCTAATTCACCCCTCCACTTT	CASSPRESNSPLHF
NA	TRBV24-1	few	TRBJ1-1	TGTGCCGCCTCCCGTGGGGGGGACCTATTCGCTGAAGCTTTCTTT	CAASRGGDLFAEAFF
NA	TRBV7-9	NA	TRBJ2-1	TGTGCCAGCAGCTTAGTTGCCCCCCAACCCCAGTTCTTC	CASSLVAPQPQFF
NA	TRBV20-1	few	TRBJ2-4	TGCAGTGCTAGTATTGGGGGCAGTAAAAACATTCAGTACTTC	CSASIGGSKNIQYF
NA	TRBV6-5	few	TRBJ2-7	TGTGCCAGCAGTTACTCGGGCGGCCTATCCTACGAGCAGTACTTC	CASSYSGGLSYEQYF
NA	TRBV4-1	NA	TRBJ1-1	TGCGCCAGCAGCCAAGCTCAGGGGCGCGCCACTGAAGCTTTCTTT	CASSQAQGRATEAFF
TRBD1	TRBV7-9	few	TRBJ1-2	TGTGCCAGCAGCACCCGACAGGGACTGGGCTACACCTTC	CASSTRQGLGYTF
NA	TRBV3-1	many	TRBJ1-1	TGTGCCAGCAGCCCCCCCATGAACACTGAAGCTTTCTTT	CASSPPMNTEAFF
TRBD2	TRBV7-2	few	TRBJ2-7	TGTGCCAGCAGCTTAGGTCTGGAGAGCGGGGGGCCACTAAGCTACGAGCAGTACTTC	CASSLGLESGGPLSYEQYF
TRBD2	TRBV27	few	TRBJ2-1	TGTGCCAGCAGTTCCCGGACTAGCGGGGATGAGCAGTTCTTC	CASSSRTSGDEQFF
NA	TRBV6-1	many	TRBJ2-7	TGTGCCAGCACCAACACCCCAGGACCCCTCTCCTACGAGCAGTACTTC	CASTNTPGPLSYEQYF
NA	TRBV12-3/TRBV12-4	many	TRBJ1-1	TGTGCCAGCAGTCCGACCGGGACCGACACCACTGAAGCTTTCTTT	CASSPTGTDTTEAFF
NA	TRBV6-2/TRBV6-3	NA	TRBJ1-2	TGTGCCAGCAGTTACCCCCTTGGCTACACCTTC	CASSYPLGYTF
TRBD1	TRBV2	NA	TRBJ2-3	TGTGCCAGCAGCGCCCACCGGGACAGGGGGCCCACAGATACGCAGTATTTT	CASSAHRDRGPTDTQYF
NA	TRBV11-1	many	TRBJ2-3	TGTGCCAGCAGCCCCCGGGTGCCGAGCACAGATACGCAGTATTTT	CASSPRVPSTDTQYF
NA	TRBV5-6	few	TRBJ1-1	TGTGCCAGCAGCTTGGGGAAGGGGTCGCCGTCCGGCGTGAACACTGAAGCTTTCTTT	CASSLGKGSPSGVNTEAFF
TRBD2	TRBV6-1	many	TRBJ2-7	TGTGCCAGCAGGTCGCCCAAGCGGGGATCTATCAACTACGAGCAGTACTTC	CASRSPKRGSINYEQYF
NA	TRBV19	NA	TRBJ2-3	TGTGCCAGTAATGAGTTTCGGGCAGATACGCAGTATTTT	CASNEFRADTQYF